This TCR beta chain derives from a study of T cell repertoires in cytomegalovirus infection. General study findings and limits: In two of eight donors, the top clonotype was HLA-C-restricted CMV-specific.

TCRdb reprocessed the reads via MiXCR and lists one record per CDR3 protein. The repertoire holds about 570,000 distinct CDR3 sequences, with approximately 40% as singletons. The CDR3 totals 16 residues. The ends lost 5 bases at V and 7 bases at J; junction bases unmatched: 11. Germline assignment: CDR1 SGHTA and CDR2 FQGNSA. In this sample, this clonotype turned up a few times. The antigen remains unidentified. The chain uses TRBV7-2 and TRBJ1-4; 9 nucleotides match TRBD1. The specimen comprised cultured PBMCs, sampled from culture after CMV antigen stimulation. This clonotype was sampled from a human donor in good health (CMV status not recorded). Some clones in this sample may be carry-over from other donors' samples. Here the CDR3 DNA reads TGTGCCAGCAGCCCCGCAAGACAGGGGGTTATTGAAAAACTGTTTTTT. Amino acid sequence: CASSPARQGVIEKLFF.